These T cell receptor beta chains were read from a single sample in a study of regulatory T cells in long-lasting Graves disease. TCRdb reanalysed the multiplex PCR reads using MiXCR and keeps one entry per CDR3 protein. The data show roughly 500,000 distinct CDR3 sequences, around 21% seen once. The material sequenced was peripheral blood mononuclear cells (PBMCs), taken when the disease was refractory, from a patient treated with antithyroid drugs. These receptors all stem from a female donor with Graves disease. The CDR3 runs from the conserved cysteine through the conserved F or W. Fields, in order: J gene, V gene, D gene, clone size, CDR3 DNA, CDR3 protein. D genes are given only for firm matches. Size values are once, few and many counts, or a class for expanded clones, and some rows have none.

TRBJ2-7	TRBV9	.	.	TGTGCCAGCAGCGCAAAAAATAGCGGCTACGAGCAGTACTTC	CASSAKNSGYEQYF
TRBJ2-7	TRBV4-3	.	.	TGCGCCAGCAGCCAAGTTCTAGACCCCTACCTTTACGAGCAGTACTTC	CASSQVLDPYLYEQYF
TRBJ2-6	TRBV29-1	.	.	TGCAGCGTTGAGTTCCAATCTGGGGCCAACGTCCTGACTTTC	CSVEFQSGANVLTF
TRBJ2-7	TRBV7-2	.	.	TGTGCCAGCAGCTGGACGGGTGGGGACTACGAGCAGTACTTC	CASSWTGGDYEQYF
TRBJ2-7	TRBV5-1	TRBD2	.	TGCGCCAGCAGCTTGACCCTAGCGGGAGCCGAGCAGTACTTC	CASSLTLAGAEQYF
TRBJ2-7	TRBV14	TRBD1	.	TGTGCCAGCAGCCGGCGAGGGGGACAGGGAGACTACGAGCAGTACTTC	CASSRRGGQGDYEQYF
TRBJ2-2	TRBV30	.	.	TGTGCCTGGAGTGTACACCGGGCCACCGGGGAGCTGTTTTTT	CAWSVHRATGELFF
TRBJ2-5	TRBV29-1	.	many	TGCAGCGTTGGGTTTGGAGAGACCCAGTACTTC	CSVGFGETQYF
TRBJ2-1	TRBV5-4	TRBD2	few	TGTGCCAGCGGGGGACTAGGGGCTGAGGAGCAGTTCTTC	CASGGLGAEEQFF
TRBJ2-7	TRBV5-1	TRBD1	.	TGCGCCAGCAGCTTGGCCACCGGGACAGGGACCTACGAGCAGTACTTC	CASSLATGTGTYEQYF
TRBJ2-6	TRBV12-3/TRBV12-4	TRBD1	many	TGTGCCAGCAGTCCCGGGACAGGGGCCCGCTCTGGGGCCAACGTCCTGACTTTC	CASSPGTGARSGANVLTF
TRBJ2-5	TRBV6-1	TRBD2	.	TGTGCCAGCAGTCCGGGGGGTAACCAAGAGACCCAGTACTTC	CASSPGGNQETQYF
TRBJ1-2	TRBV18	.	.	TGTGCCAGCTCAGACTTTTCCAGGGGCGACTATGGCTACACCTTC	CASSDFSRGDYGYTF
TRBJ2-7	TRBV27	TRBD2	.	TGTGCCAGCAGTGGGGGGATAGAAAGCGGGAGACTCGGTGGTGGGTACGAGCAGTACTTC	CASSGGIESGRLGGGYEQYF
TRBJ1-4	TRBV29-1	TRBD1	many	TGCAGCGTTAACAGGGGCCAGAATGAAAAACTGTTTTTT	CSVNRGQNEKLFF
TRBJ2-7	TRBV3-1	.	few	TGTGCCAGCAGCCAAACTACCGGGACACTTTATCCGTACGAGCAGTACTTC	CASSQTTGTLYPYEQYF
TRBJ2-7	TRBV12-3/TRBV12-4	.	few	TGTGCCAGCAACCTCAGCGGTACCTCCTACGAGCAGTACTTC	CASNLSGTSYEQYF
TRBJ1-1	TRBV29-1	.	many	TGCAGCGTTGAGGGGGTCGGGGACACTGAAGCTTTCTTT	CSVEGVGDTEAFF
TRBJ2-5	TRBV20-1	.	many	TGCAGTGCTAGAGATCCTTTTGTGTCTGGTAGCCCCAAGTACTTC	CSARDPFVSGSPKYF
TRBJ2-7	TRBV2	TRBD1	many	TGTGCCAGCAGTACCCCGGGACAGCCCTACGAGCAGTACTTC	CASSTPGQPYEQYF
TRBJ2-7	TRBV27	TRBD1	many	TGTGCCAGCAGAACCGGGACAGGGGCCTACGAGCAGTACTTC	CASRTGTGAYEQYF
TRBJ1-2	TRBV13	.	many	TGTGCCAGCAGCTTAAAAAGGGGTTCGGGCGGACCCTATGGCTACACCTTC	CASSLKRGSGGPYGYTF
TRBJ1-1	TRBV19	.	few	TGTGCCAGTAGTATATCTAGGACCACTGAAGCTTTCTTT	CASSISRTTEAFF
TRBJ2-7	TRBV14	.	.	TGTGCCAGCAGCCAAGTCGGATACTACGAGCAGTACTTC	CASSQVGYYEQYF
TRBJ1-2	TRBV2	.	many	TGTGCCAGCAGTGAAGCGCTTATCGGCTACACCTTC	CASSEALIGYTF
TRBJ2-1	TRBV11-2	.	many	TGTGCCAGCAGCTTAGAAGAGGTACAGTTCTTC	CASSLEEVQFF
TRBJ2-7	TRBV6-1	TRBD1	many	TGTGCCAGCAGTAATCACAGGGGGCGAGGATTGGAGCAGTACTTC	CASSNHRGRGLEQYF